Listed below are T cell receptor beta chains from one sample, sequenced in a study of T cell responses to AZD1222 COVID-19 vaccine. Generated by immunoSEQ multiplex PCR, the TCRdb table keeps only in-frame clones and is missing some. The top ten hold roughly a fifth of the sample, which has around 99,000 clones, 90% to 95% seen once. Sample: peripheral blood, taken on day 0 of AZD1222 vaccination. Every receptor here comes from an adult in good health. The CDR3 runs from the conserved cysteine through the conserved F or W. Each record gives: V gene, D gene, clone size, J gene, CDR3 protein, CDR3 DNA. A D gene is named only where the DNA matches it firmly. The size field is filled for only some rows; it gives once, few, many or a size class.

V: TRBV5-1
D: TRBD1
size: NA
J: TRBJ1-2
CDR3: CASSLDGTVSNYGYTF
DNA: TGCGCCAGCAGCTTGGACGGGACAGTTTCTAACTATGGCTACACCTTC

V: TRBV5-4
D: TRBD1
size: NA
J: TRBJ1-2
CDR3: CASSSGTETNYGYTF
DNA: TGTGCCAGCAGCAGTGGGACAGAAACTAACTATGGCTACACCTTC

V: TRBV5-4
D: NA
size: NA
J: TRBJ2-3
CDR3: CASSNERGVSTDTQYF
DNA: TGTGCCAGCAGCAACGAAAGGGGGGTGAGCACAGATACGCAGTATTTT

V: TRBV2
D: NA
size: NA
J: TRBJ2-7
CDR3: CASSEQGWDWGEQYF
DNA: TGTGCCAGCAGTGAACAAGGGTGGGATTGGGGGGAGCAGTACTTC

V: TRBV5-6
D: NA
size: NA
J: TRBJ1-1
CDR3: CASSRTELMNTEAFF
DNA: TGTGCCAGCAGCCGAACCGAACTTATGAACACTGAAGCTTTCTTT

V: TRBV30
D: TRBD1
size: NA
J: TRBJ1-1
CDR3: CAWSVQGTEAFF
DNA: TGTGCCTGGAGTGTACAGGGGACTGAAGCTTTCTTT

V: TRBV7-2
D: TRBD2
size: NA
J: TRBJ2-3
CDR3: CASSLLSGGGDTQYF
DNA: TGTGCCAGCAGCTTACTTAGCGGGGGAGGAGATACGCAGTATTTT

V: TRBV10-3
D: NA
size: NA
J: TRBJ1-6
CDR3: CAISVGPGGDNSPLHF
DNA: TGTGCCATCAGTGTGGGCCCGGGAGGGGACAATTCACCCCTCCACTTT

V: TRBV19
D: TRBD2
size: once
J: TRBJ2-1
CDR3: CASSTLARLAGGSYNEQFF
DNA: TGTGCCAGTAGTACCCTAGCCCGACTAGCGGGAGGATCCTACAATGAGCAGTTCTTC

V: TRBV6-4
D: NA
size: NA
J: TRBJ1-1
CDR3: CASTYPGRNTEAFF
DNA: TGTGCCAGCACTTATCCTGGTAGGAACACTGAAGCTTTCTTT

V: TRBV25-1
D: NA
size: NA
J: TRBJ2-7
CDR3: CASSDTKAYSYEQYF
DNA: TGTGCCAGCAGTGATACGAAGGCCTACTCCTACGAGCAGTACTTC